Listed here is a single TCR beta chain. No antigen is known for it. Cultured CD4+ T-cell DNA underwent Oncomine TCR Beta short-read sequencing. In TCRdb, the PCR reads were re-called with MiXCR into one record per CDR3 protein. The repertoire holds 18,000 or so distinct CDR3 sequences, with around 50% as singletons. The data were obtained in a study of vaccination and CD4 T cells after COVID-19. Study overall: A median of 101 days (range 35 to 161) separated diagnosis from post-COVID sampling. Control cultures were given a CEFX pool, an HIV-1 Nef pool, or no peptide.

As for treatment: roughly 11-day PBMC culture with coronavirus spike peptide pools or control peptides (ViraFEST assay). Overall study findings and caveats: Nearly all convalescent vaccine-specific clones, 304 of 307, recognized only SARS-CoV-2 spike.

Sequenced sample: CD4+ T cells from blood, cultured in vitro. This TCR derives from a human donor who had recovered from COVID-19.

In nucleotides, the CDR3 is TGCGCCAGCAGCTTTGACGGGAACACTGAAGCTTTCTTT. It codes for CASSFDGNTEAFF. The chain carries TRBV5-1 and TRBJ1-1; the D is unclear. Trimming cost V 2 bases and J 1 base, with 6 bases left between them. Germline assignment: CDR1 SGHRS and CDR2 YFSETQ. This CDR3 spans 13 amino acids.